Following are 5 T cell receptor beta chains from one sample sequenced in a study of patients and donors after allogeneic stem cell transplantation. In TCRdb, the RT-PCR reads were re-called with MiXCR into one record per CDR3 protein. Seen here are over 350,000 distinct CDR3 sequences, under 20% observed once, and the top ten hold 7.2%. Source material: blood, either unsorted or a sorted T cell fraction (not recorded which). All receptors come from a human donor who was either an allogeneic HSCT recipient or a stem cell or donor lymphocyte infusion donor (not recorded which). It is not recorded whose cells these are; they may come from a transplant donor.

The V and J genes are TRBV20-1 and TRBJ2-7, with D hard to call. V lost 3 bases and J 2 bases, leaving 11 bases between the germline ends. The CDR3 is 13 amino acids. The germline CDR1 and CDR2 sequences are DFQATT and SNEGSKA (reference sequence). Here the CDR3 DNA reads TGCAGTGCTAGGGCCTGGGCCACCTACGAGCAGTACTTC. Amino acid sequence: CSARAWATYEQYF.

The chain carries TRBV7-3 and TRBJ2-2; D is perhaps TRBD1 or TRBD2 (5 bases each). With 6 bases removed from V and 7 bases from J, the gap between germline ends came to 12 bases. Germline values: CDR1 SGHTA, CDR2 FQGTGA. The CDR3 contains 13 residues. CDR3 bases: TGTGCCAGCAGTTACCGGGACGGCGGGGAGCTGTTTTTT. Protein: CASSYRDGGELFF.

This chain connects TRBV30 to TRBJ2-7, with 11 nucleotides matching TRBD1. CDR1 and CDR2 from the germline V gene are GTSNPN and SVGIG (reference sequence). V lost 6 bases and J lost 5; bases outside the gene matches: 9. The CDR3 totals 14 residues. The CDR3: CACAAGTGGDEQYF. CDR3 sequence (DNA): TGTGCCTGTGCCGCCGGGACAGGGGGGGACGAGCAGTACTTC.

The CDR3 loop reads CASSLYFGTDTQYF. The CDR3 bases are TGTGCCAGCAGCCTTTACTTCGGCACAGATACGCAGTATTTT. The chain joins TRBV11-2 to TRBJ2-3; no clear D. The CDR3 contains 14 residues. V shed 5 bases and J shed 1 base, with 10 bases lying between them. In germline, CDR1 is SGHAT, CDR2 FQNNGV.

The rearrangement uses TRBV12-3 or TRBV12-4 and TRBJ2-1; D ambiguous. Trimming left V 5 bases short and J 6 bases short, with 8 bases between. CDR3 length: 12 amino acids. The chain's CDR3 is CASSHMGNEQFF. The CDR3 DNA follows: TGTGCCAGCAGTCATATGGGCAATGAGCAGTTCTTC.